What follows are 21 T cell receptor beta chains derived from one specimen sequenced in a study of T cell responses to AZD1222 COVID-19 vaccine. The protocol was immunoSEQ multiplex PCR, while the TCRdb copy is restricted to in-frame clones and leaves out a portion. The sample holds about 100,000 clones, 70% to 90% seen once. This specimen consisted of peripheral blood, obtained on day 0 of AZD1222 vaccination. All receptors come from an adult in good health.

This sequence joins TRBV3-1 (or the pseudogene TRBV3-2) and TRBJ2-1; 7 nucleotides agree with TRBD2. Trimming at V came to 4 bases and at J to 10 bases, leaving 13 bases not matched to a gene. The CDR3 extends over 15 amino acids. Germline-derived CDR1 and CDR2 are LGHDT and YNNKEL (reference sequence). The CDR3 DNA reads as TGTGCCAGCAGCCCCCGGGAGGTCTCCCATCGAGAGCAGTTCTTC. Translated: CASSPREVSHREQFF.

The chain is built from TRBV7-7 and TRBJ2-7, with unresolved D. The CDR3 consists of 16 residues. Germline CDR1 is SSHAT and CDR2 is FNYEAQ (reference sequence). Trimming cost V 3 bases and J 2 bases, with 17 bases left between them. CDR3 region: CASSFHAVSTAYEQYF. The DNA for the CDR3 is TGTGCCAGCAGCTTCCATGCAGTCTCGACGGCCTACGAGCAGTACTTC.

V is TRBV4-1 and J is TRBJ1-2; D remains ambiguous. The germline CDR1 and CDR2 sequences are MGHRA and YSYEKL. The CDR3 contains 17 residues. V was trimmed by 1 base and J by 0 bases, leaving 15 bases between them. Here the CDR3 reads CASSQALYERANYGYTF. Written as DNA, the CDR3 is TGCGCCAGCAGCCAAGCCCTATACGAGAGAGCTAACTATGGCTACACCTTC.

This clone was counted only a few times. V usage is TRBV9 and J usage is TRBJ2-7; D might be TRBD1 (6 bases). V was trimmed by 3 bases and J by 2 bases, leaving 15 bases between them. The CDR3 extends over 15 amino acids. The germline gives CDR1 SGDLS, CDR2 YYNGEE. The chain's CDR3 is CASSAGLGQTYEQYF. The CDR3, as DNA: TGTGCCAGCAGCGCGGGCCTCGGACAGACCTACGAGCAGTACTTC.

The genes are TRBV5-4 and TRBJ2-2; D not resolved. Germline values: CDR1 SGHNT, CDR2 YYREEE (reference sequence). The CDR3 covers 14 residues. The V and J ends lost 4 bases and 7 bases respectively, with 14 bases between them. The CDR3 sequence: CASSPVGSNGELFF. The CDR3 DNA sequence: TGTGCCAGCAGCCCCGTGGGTAGCAACGGGGAGCTGTTTTTT.

The V call is TRBV28, the J call TRBJ2-5, with TRBD1 matching over 7 bases. V was clipped by 4 bases and J by 4 bases; unmatched bases: 9. The length of the CDR3 is 15 residues. The V gene's germline CDR1 is MDHEN and CDR2 SYDVKM. The CDR3 reads CASSSNRGLGETQYF. The CDR3 DNA sequence: TGTGCCAGCAGTTCCAACAGGGGATTGGGAGAGACCCAGTACTTC.

This clone was picked up one time. This chain links TRBV6-5 with TRBJ2-5; 11 bases align to TRBD1. In germline, CDR1 is MNHEY, CDR2 SVGAGI. The CDR3 has 14 residues. With V trimmed by 5 bases and J by 4 bases, 3 bases remained unmatched. In DNA, the CDR3 is TGTGCCAGCAGTCCCGGGACAGGGGGAGAGACCCAGTACTTC. Amino acids: CASSPGTGGETQYF.

This chain uses TRBV4-3 with TRBJ2-5; tentative D call: TRBD2 (5 bases). The germline V and J ends were trimmed by 0 bases and 4 bases, with 6 bases remaining between them. In germline, CDR1 is LGHNA, CDR2 YSLEER. This CDR3 comprises 13 residues. CDR3 region: CASSQDAGETQYF. CDR3 nucleotides: TGCGCCAGCAGCCAAGATGCGGGAGAGACCCAGTACTTC.

The chain uses TRBV19 and TRBJ2-6, with D perhaps given as TRBD1 or TRBD2 (5 bases each). Trimming left V 7 bases short and J 0 bases short, with 16 bases between. The V gene's germline CDR1 is LNHDA and CDR2 SQIVND (reference sequence). The length of the CDR3 is 17 residues. CDR3 region: CASTGRDKSSGANVLTF. DNA of the CDR3: TGTGCCAGTACAGGGAGAGATAAGAGCTCTGGGGCCAACGTCCTGACTTTC. Full variable domain (missing parts from reference TRBV19 and TRBJ2-6): DGGITQSPKYLFRKEGQNVTLSCEQNLNHDAMYWYRQDPGQGLRLIYYSQIVNDFQKGDIAEGYSVSREKKESFPLTVTSAQKNPTAFYLCASTGRDKSSGANVLTFGAGSRLTVL.

This clone has just one count. The chain is built from TRBV5-4 and TRBJ2-6; D is perhaps TRBD2 (6 bases). The CDR3 extends over 16 amino acids. Per germline, CDR1 SGHNT and CDR2 YYREEE (reference sequence). Between the trimmed V and J ends, which lost 6 bases and 0 bases, there was a span of 13 bases. The CDR3 is CASTPGGRSGANVLTF. The CDR3 coding sequence is TGTGCCAGCACCCCCGGAGGGCGCTCTGGGGCCAACGTCCTGACTTTC.

This chain's CDR3 is CASSPTSAPYNEQFF. DNA of the CDR3: TGTGCCAGCAGTCCAACTAGCGCACCCTACAATGAGCAGTTCTTC. The V gene is TRBV9, the J gene TRBJ2-1, with 7 nucleotides matching TRBD2. Trimming took 5 bases from V and 2 from J; bases not matched to a gene: 7. Germline assignment: CDR1 SGDLS and CDR2 YYNGEE. This CDR3 has 15 amino acids.

The V call is TRBV5-1, the J call TRBJ1-1, with 7 positions matching TRBD1. This CDR3 region has 14 residues. With V trimmed by 3 bases and J by 3 bases, 5 bases remained unmatched. Germline CDR1 is SGHRS and CDR2 is YFSETQ. CDR3 DNA: TGCGCCAGCAGCTCCGGGACAGCCGACACTGAAGCTTTCTTT. This sequence encodes CASSSGTADTEAFF.

The CDR3 DNA reads as TGTGCCAGCTCACCATCCGGGACTAGCCAAGAGACCCAGTACTTC. This sequence encodes CASSPSGTSQETQYF. The chain links TRBV18 to TRBJ2-5; 8 bases match TRBD2. This CDR3 spans 15 amino acids. V trimming: 2 bases; J trimming: 1 base; junction bases outside the gene matches: 3. Germline V CDR1 and CDR2: KGHSH, LQKENI.

V gene TRBV9 combines with J gene TRBJ1-4, with 7 bases that match TRBD1. From germline, CDR1 is SGDLS and CDR2 YYNGEE. CDR3 size: 15 residues. The ends lost 4 bases at V and 0 bases at J; junction bases unmatched: 3. The CDR3 DNA reads TGTGCCAGCAGCATCGGACAGGCAACTAATGAAAAACTGTTTTTT. It encodes CASSIGQATNEKLFF.

The chain couples TRBV6-1 to TRBJ1-1, with D maybe TRBD1 (6 bases). The germline V gene encodes CDR1 MNHNS and CDR2 SASEGT. The CDR3 is made up of 14 amino acids. Trimming took off 1 base at V and 4 bases at J, with 10 bases between the two ends. CDR3 amino acids: CASSEGRGSTEAFF. The CDR3 DNA reads TGTGCCAGCAGTGAAGGGAGGGGGAGCACTGAAGCTTTCTTT.

The chain employs TRBV10-3 and TRBJ2-7; 8 bases align to TRBD1. There are 14 residues in the CDR3. V shed 6 bases and J 3 bases; nucleotides not matched to a gene: 7. The germline CDR1 and CDR2 sequences are ENHRY and SYGVKD. Here the CDR3 DNA reads TGTGCCATCAGCGGACAGGGTCCGAACTACGAGCAGTACTTC. This translates into CAISGQGPNYEQYF.

The J gene is TRBJ2-1, the V gene TRBV9; D unresolved. V lost 0 bases, J lost 3 bases, and 10 bases lay in between. There are 15 residues in the CDR3. The V gene's germline CDR1 is SGDLS and CDR2 YYNGEE. The CDR3 bases are TGTGCCAGCAGCGTAGCACTCCCTAGCTACAATGAGCAGTTCTTC. Residues: CASSVALPSYNEQFF.

This chain joins TRBV19 and TRBJ2-1; 9 bases align to TRBD1. V lost 6 bases, J lost 0 bases, and 3 bases stayed unmatched. This CDR3 has 15 amino acids. Germline values: CDR1 LNHDA, CDR2 SQIVND (reference sequence). The CDR3 DNA reads TGTGCCAGTAGGACAGGGGGGAGCTCCTACAATGAGCAGTTCTTC. The encoded protein is CASRTGGSSYNEQFF.

The table lists this clone with a count of one. A read error may account for a junction end that differs from germline. This sequence joins TRBV28 and TRBJ1-2; tentative D call: TRBD1 (6 bases). The CDR3 length is 16 residues. Germline V gene lookup returns CDR1 MDHEN and CDR2 SYDVKM. CDR3 in amino acids: CASSFGQGTLNSGYTF. CDR3 coding DNA: TGTGCCAGCAGTTTTGGGCAGGGGACGCTAAACTCTGGCTACACCTTC.

V gene TRBV9 combines with J gene TRBJ2-1; a possible D gene is TRBD2 (5 bases). V gave up 5 bases and J gave up 9 bases, with 15 bases separating them. CDR1 is SGDLS and CDR2 is YYNGEE in the germline V gene. The CDR3 loop spans 13 amino acids. CDR3 sequence (DNA): TGTGCCAGCAGTACCTTCCGCGGAGGTGAGCAGTTCTTC. Translated: CASSTFRGGEQFF.

V gene TRBV28 combines with J gene TRBJ1-1; D unresolved. This CDR3 is built from 12 residues. V was shortened by 7 bases and J by 1 base, with 7 bases between the two germline ends. The V gene's germline CDR1 is MDHEN and CDR2 SYDVKM. CDR3: CASITGNTEAFF. The CDR3 DNA reads TGTGCCAGCATCACCGGGAACACTGAAGCTTTCTTT.